This T cell receptor (beta chain) was found in a study of T and B cells in COVID-19 patients (dated by TCRdb to 2019 to 2021). Concerning the study at large: Using TRB and IGH repertoire sequencing of peripheral blood, the study characterized adaptive immunity in COVID-19 patients who had active infection or had recovered. An age-matched reference group of over 35 healthy donors negative for COVID-19 antibodies served as the comparison for repertoire analyses. As many as 9 follow-up blood samples were taken per patient, and some of the samples covered different disease stages within the same individual. A recovered cohort comprised around 18 patients contributing roughly 21 samples, mostly after mild to moderate COVID-19 managed as outpatients. A couple of patients were in both the active and recovered cohorts because samples existed from active disease and from after recovery. The recovered cohort had a median age of around 35 years, compared with approximately 70 years in the active-infection cohort. Over 7.5 million TCR sequences were analysed in a TCR and BCR sequence repository that covered around 34 patients and roughly 69 time points. Of the approximately 20 patients in the active-infection cohort, 12 to 13 were critically ill and needed mechanical ventilation or ECMO. Comorbidities linked to unfavorable COVID-19 outcome were present in 18 of 20 patients in the active-infection cohort.

Overall study outcomes, separate from this receptor: The cohort was judged too small for assessing how HLA contributes to COVID-19 susceptibility or severity. Patients with COVID-19 were reported to show strongly skewed TRBV/TRBJ gene usage. A total of roughly 2,500 exclusive TCR clusters, including approximately 30 low-pGen clusters, were found in the recovered cohort. In active COVID-19, TRB repertoires were highly clonal, while at recovery, diversity and richness increased above the levels seen in healthy donors. It was stated that prospective validation of the reported TCR clusters was required before the clusters could be put to clinical use. Specific T cell subsets (CD4+/Treg/CD8+) and sorted SARS-CoV-2-responsive or tetramer+ T cells had not yet been sequenced, and the corresponding sequencing experiments were ongoing. Few blood samples were available from mildly ill patients while symptoms were present, and early samples from severe cases were likewise scarce.

Genomic DNA extracted from blood was used in amounts of roughly 220-500 ng for amplification of TRB repertoires. This clonotype qualifies as medium-sized (0.01 to 0.1%). Its binding antigen is unknown. Qualities for individual bases were not recorded, and no much larger clone is one base off. The sequencing machine was an Illumina MiSeq. Multiplex PCR with BIOMED2 TRB-A/B primer pools was used to amplify the TRB rearrangements. Two consecutive PCRs added Illumina-compatible adapters and 7-nucleotide sample barcodes to the amplicons. Phusion HS II polymerase was used for all library PCRs. The amplicons were purified from gel with the NucleoSpin Gel and PCR Clean-up kit, measured on Qubit, and then pooled at 4 to 5 nM. The quality of the amplicon pool was checked on an Agilent 2100 Bioanalyzer prior to Illumina next-generation sequencing. Per the source publication's procedure: Annotation of TRB rearrangements was done in MiXCR 3.0.8 with the default MiXCR reference library. Non-productive reads and sequences with fewer than 2 reads were removed, and every unique CDR3 nucleotide sequence was treated as one clone. R 3.5.1 was used to calculate clonality, diversity, richness and V-J gene usage. GLIPH2 was used to cluster TCRs by CDR3 similarity, and OLGA was used to calculate generation probabilities. GLIPH2 clusters were kept only if they contained at least four unique TCR clonotypes found in at least three individuals. TCRdb reworked the public reads: Q25 trimming with fastp, MiXCR clone assembly, productive beta chains retained. CDR3 protein sequences are deduplicated, and each keeps its most common genes and DNA. TCRdb's processing, not the study's, gives the V and J calls here. This sample gives around 8,400 distinct CDR3 sequences in total; roughly 31% of them show up just once. Approximately 5% of the sample comes from the top ten.

Per the germline V gene (reference sequence), LNHDA is the CDR1 and SQIVND is the CDR2. The CDR3, cysteine through phenylalanine, is 15 amino acids long. Only the CDR3 part of the read is kept: 45 bases, read in frame from the first base. The germline V and J ends show losses of 4 bases and 5 bases respectively, and no gene match explains 4 bases of the junction. Sequenced input: blood. The TCR sequence derives from a human donor who had recovered from COVID-19. The rearrangement joined TRBV19 to TRBJ1-4; TRBD1 aligns with 10 central bases. The DNA reads as follows: TGTGCCAGTAGTAAACGACAGGGGGCGAATGAAAAACTGTTTTTT. This encodes CASSKRQGANEKLFF.